This T cell receptor beta chain was sequenced during a study of blood T cell repertoires in COVID-19. For the study at large: Whether acute or convalescent, the COVID-19 samples came from the United States, Italy and Spain.

Looked up from germline, CDR1 is MGHRA and CDR2 is YSYEKL. The CDR3 loop spans 13 amino acids. J was trimmed by 7 bases and V by 3 bases; bases with no gene match: 2. Per the study methods: Estimation of nucleated cell counts relied on the amplification of reference gene primers. Sequencing was performed with immunoSEQ multiplex PCR; in TCRdb, only in-frame clones are kept and a portion is missing. V and J calls and clone size follow that table, whereas D and trimming were derived from the DNA. The data hold some 70,000 clones, with more than 70% observed a single time. The receptor comes from a woman aged 70-85 years with acute or convalescent COVID-19. The chain links TRBV4-1 to TRBJ1-5; 8 positions agree with TRBD1. Source material: peripheral blood. The CDR3 loop reads CASSQGTGQPQHF. CDR3 coding DNA: TGCGCCAGCAGCCAGGGGACAGGCCAGCCCCAGCATTTT.